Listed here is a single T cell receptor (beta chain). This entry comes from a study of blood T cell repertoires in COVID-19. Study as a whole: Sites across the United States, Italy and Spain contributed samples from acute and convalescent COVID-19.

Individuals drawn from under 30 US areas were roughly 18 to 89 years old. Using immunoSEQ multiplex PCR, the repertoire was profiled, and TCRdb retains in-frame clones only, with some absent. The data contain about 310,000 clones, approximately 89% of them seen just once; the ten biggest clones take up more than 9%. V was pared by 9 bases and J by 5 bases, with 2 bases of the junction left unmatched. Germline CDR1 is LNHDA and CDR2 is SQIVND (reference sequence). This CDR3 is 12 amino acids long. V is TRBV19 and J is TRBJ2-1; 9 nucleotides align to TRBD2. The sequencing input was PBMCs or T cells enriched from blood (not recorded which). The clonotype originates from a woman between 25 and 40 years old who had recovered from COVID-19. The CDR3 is CASAGGNNEQFF. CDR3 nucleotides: TGTGCCAGCGCGGGAGGGAACAATGAGCAGTTCTTC.